The 29 T cell receptor beta chains below all came from one sample that was sequenced in a study of CD8 T cells in ankylosing spondylitis. TCRdb re-analysed the 5' RACE reads in MiXCR, keeping a single row per CDR3 protein. The sample yields 200,000 to 300,000 distinct CDR3 sequences, about 10% seen once. Material for sequencing was blood, either unsorted or a sorted T cell fraction (not recorded which). The receptors were gathered from a male donor with ankylosing spondylitis or in good health (not recorded which).

This clonotype was recorded many times. V is TRBV20-1 and J is TRBJ2-3; D may be TRBD2 (5 bases). Trimming removed 5 bases at V and 2 bases at J, with 11 bases between. Germline V gene lookup returns CDR1 DFQATT and CDR2 SNEGSKA (reference sequence). The CDR3 runs 13 residues. The CDR3 loop is CSASGVLTDTQYF. The CDR3 nucleotides are TGCAGTGCTTCCGGGGTTCTCACAGATACGCAGTATTTT.

This clonotype was recorded many times. The chain joins TRBV20-1 to TRBJ1-1; D gene ambiguous. Germline V lookup: CDR1 DFQATT, CDR2 SNEGSKA (reference sequence). The CDR3 extends over 13 amino acids. CDR3 residues: CSLESRANTEAFF. DNA of the CDR3: TGCAGCCTTGAATCCCGGGCGAACACTGAAGCTTTCTTT.

Points on this clonotype: A much larger clone differs by one base, so this may be a read error. This sequence joins TRBV20-1 and TRBJ1-1; D is uncertain. CDR3 length equals 15 residues. CDR1 and CDR2 from the germline V gene are DFQATT and SNEGSKA (reference sequence). Trimming cost V 4 bases and J 0 bases, with 15 bases left between them. The CDR3 DNA reads TGCAGTGCTAAACGGGGTACCGACATGAACACTGAAGCTTTCTTT. Translated: CSAKRGTDMNTEAFF.

This clonotype occurred many times. The rearrangement joins TRBV20-1 to TRBJ2-1; TRBD2 agrees at 9 bases. From germline, CDR1 is DFQATT and CDR2 SNEGSKA (reference sequence). The junction had 3 bases not matched to a gene; V was cut back by 2 bases and J by 4 bases. The CDR3 has 14 amino acids. This chain's CDR3 is CSARRRGGYNEQFF. The DNA for the CDR3 is TGCAGTGCTAGAAGGCGGGGGGGATACAATGAGCAGTTCTTC.

This clonotype has only a few counts. The rearrangement uses TRBV5-4 and TRBJ1-1; TRBD1 aligns across 9 bases. V dropped 1 base and J dropped 2; count of bases not matched to a gene: 3. This CDR3 spans 15 amino acids. The germline V gene has CDR1 SGHNT and CDR2 YYREEE (reference sequence). The CDR3 DNA is TGTGCCAGCAGCTTGTTGGGACAGGGAAACACTGAAGCTTTCTTT. Translation: CASSLLGQGNTEAFF.

Ten or more counts support this clonotype. The chain employs TRBV28 and TRBJ2-1; D is undetermined. The V and J ends lost 3 bases and 6 bases respectively, with 6 bases between them. The CDR3 has 12 amino acids. The germline gives CDR1 MDHEN, CDR2 SYDVKM. The CDR3 DNA sequence: TGTGCCAGCAGTTTCCTGCTCAATGAGCAGTTCTTC. This codes for CASSFLLNEQFF. Complete variable domain (other parts from reference TRBV28 and TRBJ2-1): DVKVTQSSRYLVKRTGEKVFLECVQDMDHENMFWYRQDPGLGLRLIYFSYDVKMKEKGDIPEGYSVSREKKERFSLILESASTNQTSMYLCASSFLLNEQFFGPGTRLTVL.

The table lists this clonotype with many counts. V is TRBV12-3 or TRBV12-4 and J is TRBJ2-2; the D gene is possibly TRBD2 (5 bases). This CDR3 is built from 16 residues. The V and J ends lost 6 bases and 4 bases respectively, with 18 bases between them. The CDR3 protein is CASSPRGQRSTGELFF. The CDR3 coding sequence is TGTGCCAGCAGCCCTCGGGGTCAGAGAAGCACCGGGGAGCTGTTTTTT.

This clonotype showed up many times. This chain connects TRBV11-3 to TRBJ1-1, with a possible D match to TRBD1 (5 bases). The CDR3 totals 13 residues. CDR1 SGHNT and CDR2 YENEEA come from the germline V gene. Trimming took 4 bases from V and 7 from J, leaving 13 bases between them. CDR3 in DNA: TGTGCCAGCAGCTCCGGGACGGTCGATGAAGCTTTCTTT. Its protein is CASSSGTVDEAFF. Together with reference TRBV11-3 and TRBJ1-1, the CDR3 gives the full variable domain: EAGVVQSPRYKIIEKKQPVAFWCNPISGHNTLYWYLQNLGQGPELLIRYENEEAVDDSQLPKDRFSAERLKGVDSTLKIQPAELGDSAVYLCASSSGTVDEAFFGQGTRLTVV.

This clonotype was counted a few times. At one end, the junction sequence differs from germline, possibly due to a read error. CDR3 in amino acids: CASSLGGLVKIF. The CDR3 bases are TGTGCCAGCAGCTTAGGGGGACTAGTCAAGATCTTC. This chain connects TRBV7-2 to TRBJ2-1; 8 nucleotides line up with TRBD2. The length of the CDR3 is 12 residues. Germline assignment: CDR1 SGHTA and CDR2 FQGNSA.

This clonotype was counted many times. The chain carries TRBV9 and TRBJ2-7; the D gene is possibly TRBD2 (5 bases). The CDR3 has 15 residues. V was clipped by 4 bases and J by 3 bases, with 17 bases between them. The V gene's germline CDR1 is SGDLS and CDR2 YYNGEE. Here the CDR3 reads CASSTRGPGNYEQYF. In DNA form, the CDR3 reads TGTGCCAGCAGCACCCGAGGGCCGGGGAACTACGAGCAGTACTTC. Variable domain in full (rest from reference TRBV9 and TRBJ2-7): DSGVTQTPKHLITATGQRVTLRCSPRSGDLSVYWYQQSLDQGLQFLIQYYNGEERAKGNILERFSAQQFPDLHSELNLSSLELGDSALYFCASSTRGPGNYEQYFGPGTRLTVT.

Details on this clonotype: This may arise from a read error, as a much more abundant clone is one base away. The CDR3 loop reads CASRGAGYTEQFF. The CDR3 DNA sequence: TGTGCCAGCCGGGGCGCTGGGTACACTGAGCAGTTCTTC. The genes are TRBV2 and TRBJ2-1; D may correspond to TRBD1 or TRBD2 (5 bases each). Germline CDR1 reads SNHLY; CDR2 reads FYNNEI. This CDR3 has 13 amino acids.

The rearrangement links TRBV30 to TRBJ2-7, with TRBD2 matching over 9 bases. Germline assignment: CDR1 GTSNPN and CDR2 SVGIG (reference sequence). CDR3 size: 15 residues. V was pared by 3 bases and J by 0 bases, with 6 bases of the junction left unmatched. CDR3 sequence reads: CAWSPTSGSSYEQYF. In DNA form, the CDR3 reads TGTGCCTGGAGCCCGACTAGCGGAAGCTCCTACGAGCAGTACTTC. Full variable domain (outside the CDR3, taken from reference TRBV30 and TRBJ2-7): SQTIHQWPATLVQPVGSPLSLECTVEGTSNPNLYWYRQAAGRGLQLLFYSVGIGQISSEVPQNLSASRPQDRQFILSSKKLLLSDSGFYLCAWSPTSGSSYEQYFGPGTRLTVT.

About this clonotype itself: Being one base from a much bigger clone, this may be a read error. The V gene is TRBV5-1, the J gene TRBJ1-6; possibly TRBD1 for D (6 bases). The CDR3 is 17 amino acids. Between the trimmed V and J ends, which lost 4 bases and 2 bases, there was a span of 16 bases. Per germline, CDR1 SGHRS and CDR2 YFSETQ. The CDR3 bases are TGCGCCAGCAGCCCGGAGACAGGAGAGACCTATAATTCACCCCTCCACTTT. Translation: CASSPETGETYNSPLHF.

This clonotype was picked up many times. This sequence joins TRBV5-1 and TRBJ1-5; D remains ambiguous. This CDR3 contains 14 residues. Germline CDR1 and CDR2: SGHRS and YFSETQ. The V gene lost 0 bases and the J gene lost 6 bases, with 10 bases spanning the gap. The CDR3 nucleotides read TGCGCCAGCAGCTTGGATGGCGTGGGTCAGCCCCAGCATTTT. It specifies CASSLDGVGQPQHF.

This clonotype was picked up many times. The rearrangement joins TRBV5-1 to TRBJ1-4; possible D gene TRBD1, 6 bases. Germline V CDR1 and CDR2: SGHRS, YFSETQ. CDR3 length: 16 amino acids. The germline V and J ends were trimmed by 2 bases and 6 bases, with 17 bases remaining between them. The CDR3 sequence is CASSFSPGGQDEKLFF. The CDR3 nucleotides read TGCGCCAGCAGCTTCTCCCCTGGGGGGCAGGATGAAAAACTGTTTTTT. The whole variable domain, filled in from reference TRBV5-1 and TRBJ1-4, reads KAGVTQTPRYLIKTRGQQVTLSCSPISGHRSVSWYQQTPGQGLQFLFEYFSETQRNKGNFPGRFSGRQFSNSRSEMNVSTLELGDSALYLCASSFSPGGQDEKLFFGSGTQLSVL.

This sequence joins TRBV18 and TRBJ2-7; possible D gene TRBD1, 6 bases. Per the germline V gene, CDR1 is KGHSH and CDR2 is LQKENI. CDR3 length: 12 residues. Deletions cut 4 bases from V and 6 bases from J, with 10 bases between. The CDR3 here is CASSQIGGEQYF. CDR3 in DNA: TGTGCCAGCTCACAGATAGGGGGCGAGCAGTACTTC.

At least ten counts were recorded for this clonotype. The chain uses TRBV19 and TRBJ2-7; TRBD1 aligns across 10 bases. The J segment lost 5 bases and the V segment lost 5 bases, leaving 6 bases of the junction unmatched. Germline lookup yields CDR1 LNHDA and CDR2 SQIVND (reference sequence). The CDR3 is 14 amino acids. The CDR3 DNA reads as TGTGCCAGTAGTGTCCGGGACAGGGGCAACGAGCAGTACTTC. Protein product: CASSVRDRGNEQYF.

This clonotype has a count of ten or more. V and J are TRBV7-2 and TRBJ2-2; perhaps TRBD2 as D (6 bases). Germline V gene data show CDR1 as SGHTA and CDR2 as FQGNSA. The CDR3 runs 15 residues. V lost 4 bases and J lost 5, with 14 bases in between. This chain's CDR3 is CASSSPTSTTGELFF. Written as DNA, the CDR3 is TGTGCCAGCAGCTCCCCAACTAGCACGACCGGGGAGCTGTTTTTT. The whole variable domain, remainder taken from reference TRBV7-2 and TRBJ2-2, is GAGVSQSPSNKVTEKGKDVELRCDPISGHTALYWYRQSLGQGLEFLIYFQGNSAPDKSGLPSDRFSAERTGGSVSTLTIQRTQQEDSAVYLCASSSPTSTTGELFFGEGSRLTVL.

The table lists this clonotype with many counts. The rearrangement joins TRBV12-3 or TRBV12-4 to TRBJ1-2, with D maybe TRBD1 (5 bases). Trimming stripped 4 bases from V and 6 bases from J, with 18 bases between. The CDR3 extends over 15 amino acids. The chain's CDR3 is CASSSQGGNAHGYTF. The CDR3, as DNA: TGTGCCAGCAGTTCCCAGGGAGGGAACGCCCATGGCTACACCTTC.

V and J are TRBV27 and TRBJ2-7; no definite D call. The germline V gene encodes CDR1 MNHEY and CDR2 SMNVEV (reference sequence). The V end lost 2 bases, the J end lost 7 bases, and 12 bases lay between the germline ends. The length of the CDR3 is 13 residues. The CDR3 spells CASSLSSGSEQYF. CDR3 nucleotide sequence: TGTGCCAGCAGTTTAAGTTCAGGATCTGAGCAGTACTTC.

This clonotype was counted many times. The chain couples TRBV2 to TRBJ2-3; a possible D gene is TRBD2 (6 bases). CDR1 is SNHLY and CDR2 is FYNNEI in the germline V gene. The CDR3 covers 16 residues. The germline V and J ends were trimmed by 10 bases and 5 bases, with 25 bases remaining between them. CDR3 in DNA: TGTGCCATCACGAAACCGGAGGGGAGTAAAGTAGATACGCAGTATTTT. Its translation is CAITKPEGSKVDTQYF.

This clonotype showed up many times. The chain uses TRBV7-8 and TRBJ2-7; 8 bases align to TRBD1. CDR3 length: 17 residues. Germline CDR1 is SGHVS and CDR2 is FQNEAQ. Trimming took 2 bases from V and 4 from J; bases not matched to a gene: 13. The CDR3 region is CASSLSSGPGQVYEQYF. CDR3 sequence (DNA): TGTGCCAGCAGCTTATCTTCGGGGCCGGGACAGGTATACGAGCAGTACTTC.

In this sample, this clonotype turned up a few times. The rearrangement joins TRBV11-3 to TRBJ2-2; no clear D gene. Germline assignment: CDR1 SGHNT and CDR2 YENEEA. The CDR3 has 15 amino acids. Trimming pared 5 bases from V and 5 bases from J, leaving 15 bases between. CDR3 DNA: TGTGCCAGCAGCCGAGTGGGGTTGGAGACCGGGGAGCTGTTTTTT. This gives the protein CASSRVGLETGELFF.

This clonotype was counted a few times. This sequence joins TRBV15 and TRBJ2-7, with 8 positions matching TRBD2. Germline CDR1 and CDR2: LNHNV and YYDKDF (reference sequence). The CDR3 has 17 amino acids. Unmatched junction bases numbered 10, after V lost 0 bases and J lost 3 bases. The chain's CDR3 is CATSRDTALAVIYEQYF. The CDR3 coding sequence is TGTGCCACCAGCAGAGATACGGCACTAGCGGTTATCTACGAGCAGTACTTC.

This clonotype appeared many times. The V call is TRBV25-1, the J call TRBJ2-7, with 8 bases lining up with TRBD1. Germline CDR1 MGHDK, CDR2 SYGVNS. J lost 7 bases, V lost 7 bases, and 9 bases had no gene match. There are 13 residues in the CDR3. CDR3 nucleotide sequence: TGTGCCAGCAAGACAGGGGCGTCGTGGGAGCAGTACTTC. Protein sequence: CASKTGASWEQYF.

This sequence joins TRBV6-5 and TRBJ2-2, with 7 bases identical to TRBD2. The CDR3 has 14 amino acids. Germline V gene sequence: CDR1 MNHEY, CDR2 SVGAGI. The junction had 3 bases not matched to a gene; V was cut back by 4 bases and J by 4 bases. CDR3 coding DNA: TGTGCCAGCAGTTGGGGGGGGGGCACCGGGGAGCTGTTTTTT. Protein sequence: CASSWGGGTGELFF.

In its sample, this clonotype was seen once. This sequence may be a read error, since a much larger clone differs from it by one base. The chain links TRBV6-2 or TRBV6-3 to TRBJ2-7; 7 positions match TRBD1. Germline lookup yields CDR1 MNHEY and CDR2 SVGEGT. This CDR3 has 14 amino acids. The DNA for the CDR3 is TGTGCCAGCAGTTCCGGGACAGCCCCATACGTGCAGTACTTC. This codes for CASSSGTAPYVQYF.

The chain links TRBV12-3 or TRBV12-4 to TRBJ1-3; D is uncertain. V dropped 5 bases and J dropped 0 bases, with 11 bases sitting between them. This CDR3 contains 15 residues. For the CDR3, the DNA is TGTGCCAGCAGTCCCAGACCGAACTCTGGAAACACCATATATTTT. Translating gives CASSPRPNSGNTIYF.

This clonotype has a count of ten or more. The rearrangement links TRBV5-6 to TRBJ2-7, with a possible D match to TRBD2 (6 bases). The ends were cut back, 5 bases at V and 7 bases at J, with 19 bases in the middle. The CDR3 runs 14 residues. Germline values: CDR1 SGHDT, CDR2 YYEEEE. The CDR3 region is CASSQRAGPREQYF. The CDR3 DNA reads as TGTGCCAGCAGTCAGCGGGCGGGGCCCCGGGAGCAGTACTTC.